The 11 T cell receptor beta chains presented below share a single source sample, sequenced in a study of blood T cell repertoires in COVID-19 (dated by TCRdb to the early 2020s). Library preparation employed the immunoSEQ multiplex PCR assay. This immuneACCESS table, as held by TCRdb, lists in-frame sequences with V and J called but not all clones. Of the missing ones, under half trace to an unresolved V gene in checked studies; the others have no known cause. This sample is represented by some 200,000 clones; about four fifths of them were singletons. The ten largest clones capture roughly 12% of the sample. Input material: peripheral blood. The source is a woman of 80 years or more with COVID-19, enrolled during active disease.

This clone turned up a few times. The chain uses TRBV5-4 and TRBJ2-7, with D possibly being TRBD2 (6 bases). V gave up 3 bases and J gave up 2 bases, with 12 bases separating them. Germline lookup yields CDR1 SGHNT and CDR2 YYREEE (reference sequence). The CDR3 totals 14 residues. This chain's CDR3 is CASSSGTAPYEQYF. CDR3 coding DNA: TGTGCCAGCAGCTCTGGGACTGCCCCCTACGAGCAGTACTTC.

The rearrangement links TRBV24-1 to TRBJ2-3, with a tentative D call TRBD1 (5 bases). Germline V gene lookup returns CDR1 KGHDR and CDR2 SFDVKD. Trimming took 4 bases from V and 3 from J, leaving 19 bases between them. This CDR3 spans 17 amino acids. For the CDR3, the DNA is TGTGCCACCAGTGACCACAGGCTCCTGCGTTTTACAGATACGCAGTATTTT. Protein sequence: CATSDHRLLRFTDTQYF.

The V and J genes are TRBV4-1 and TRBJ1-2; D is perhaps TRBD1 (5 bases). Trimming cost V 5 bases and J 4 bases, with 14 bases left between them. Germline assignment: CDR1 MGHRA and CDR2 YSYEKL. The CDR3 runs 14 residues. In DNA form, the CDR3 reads TGCGCCAGCAGCATAAACGACAGATCCTATGGCTACACCTTC. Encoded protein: CASSINDRSYGYTF.

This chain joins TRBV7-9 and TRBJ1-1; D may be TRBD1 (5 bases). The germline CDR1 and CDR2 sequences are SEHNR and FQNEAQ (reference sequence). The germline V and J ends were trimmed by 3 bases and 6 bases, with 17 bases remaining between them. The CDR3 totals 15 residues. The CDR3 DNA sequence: TGTGCCAGCAGCTTCGGCCTGATCGGGGGTCCTGAAGCTTTCTTT. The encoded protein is CASSFGLIGGPEAFF.

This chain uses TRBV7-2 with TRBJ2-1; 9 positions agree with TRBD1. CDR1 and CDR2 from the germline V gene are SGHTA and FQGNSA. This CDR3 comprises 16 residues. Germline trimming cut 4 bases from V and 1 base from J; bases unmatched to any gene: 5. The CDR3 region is CASSWGGTGSYNEQFF. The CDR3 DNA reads TGTGCCAGCAGCTGGGGGGGGACAGGGTCCTACAATGAGCAGTTCTTC.

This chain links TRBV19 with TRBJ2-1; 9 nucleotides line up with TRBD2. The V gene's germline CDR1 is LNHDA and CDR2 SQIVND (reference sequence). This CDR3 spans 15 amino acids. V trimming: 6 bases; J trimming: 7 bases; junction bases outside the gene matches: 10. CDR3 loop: CASRTTSGTWNEQFF. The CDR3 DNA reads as TGTGCCAGTAGGACGACTAGCGGCACTTGGAATGAGCAGTTCTTC.

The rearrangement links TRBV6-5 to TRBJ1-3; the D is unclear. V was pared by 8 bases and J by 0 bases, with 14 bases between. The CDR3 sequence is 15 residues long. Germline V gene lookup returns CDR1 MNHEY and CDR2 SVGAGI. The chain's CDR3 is CASGEADHSGNTIYF. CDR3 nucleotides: TGTGCCAGCGGGGAGGCGGATCACTCTGGAAACACCATATATTTT.

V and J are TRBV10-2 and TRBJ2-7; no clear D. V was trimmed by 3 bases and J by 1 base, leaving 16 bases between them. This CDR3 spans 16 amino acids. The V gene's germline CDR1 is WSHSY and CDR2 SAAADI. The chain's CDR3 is CASSDARDIFSYEQYF. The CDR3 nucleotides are TGCGCCAGCAGTGATGCCCGAGACATCTTTTCCTACGAGCAGTACTTC.

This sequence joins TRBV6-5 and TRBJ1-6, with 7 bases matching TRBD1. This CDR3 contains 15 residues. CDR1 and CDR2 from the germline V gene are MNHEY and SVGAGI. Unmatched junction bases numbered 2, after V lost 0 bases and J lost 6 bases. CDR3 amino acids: CASSYSAGGNSPLHF. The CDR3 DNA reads TGTGCCAGCAGTTACTCGGCAGGGGGTAATTCACCCCTCCACTTT.

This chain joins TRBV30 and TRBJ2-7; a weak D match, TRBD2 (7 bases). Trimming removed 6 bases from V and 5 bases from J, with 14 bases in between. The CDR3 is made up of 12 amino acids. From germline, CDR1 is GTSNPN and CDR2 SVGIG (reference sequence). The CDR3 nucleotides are TGTGCCTGTACCCGAGGGGGGGACGAGCAGTACTTC. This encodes CACTRGGDEQYF.

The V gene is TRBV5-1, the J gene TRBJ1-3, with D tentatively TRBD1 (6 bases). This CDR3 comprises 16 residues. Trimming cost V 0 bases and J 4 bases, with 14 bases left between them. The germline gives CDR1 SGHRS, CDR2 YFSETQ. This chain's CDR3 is CASSLGPAGDGNTIYF. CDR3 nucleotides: TGCGCCAGCAGCTTGGGACCGGCAGGGGACGGAAACACCATATATTTT.